Listed below are T cell receptor beta chains from one sample, sequenced in a study of blood T cell repertoires in COVID-19. Some clones are missing from TCRdb's copy, which holds only in-frame ones; the method was immunoSEQ multiplex PCR. The sample lists some 350,000 clones, roughly 86% occurring once. Sequencing was performed on peripheral blood. These receptors were collected from a human donor in a cohort sampled during active COVID-19. Both conserved end residues are part of each CDR3. Each record gives: clone size, V gene, D gene, J gene, CDR3 DNA, CDR3 protein. D genes are given only for firm matches. Expanded clones are given a class, and other clones once, few, many or no size at all.

.,TRBV6-2/TRBV6-3,.,TRBJ2-7,TGTGCCAGCAGTCCCGTCTCCTACGAGCAGTACTTC,CASSPVSYEQYF
.,TRBV11-2,TRBD1,TRBJ2-5,TGTGCCAGCAGCCCGGGACAGGGTGGGGAGACCCAGTACTTC,CASSPGQGGETQYF
.,TRBV9,TRBD1,TRBJ1-4,TGTGCCAGCAGCCCACCACCGGGACAGGGGAATGAAAAACTGTTTTTT,CASSPPPGQGNEKLFF
few,TRBV19,TRBD1,TRBJ1-1,TGTGCCAGTAGTTGGAGGGACAGGGATACTGAAGCTTTCTTT,CASSWRDRDTEAFF
.,TRBV27,TRBD1,TRBJ2-7,TGTGCCAGCAGCCGACGACAGGGGGCGGTCTACGAGCAGTACTTC,CASSRRQGAVYEQYF
few,TRBV25-1,TRBD1,TRBJ2-1,TGTGCCAGCAGTGAATTCCGGGACAGGTCCGTTGAGCAGTTCTTC,CASSEFRDRSVEQFF
.,TRBV4-1,TRBD1,TRBJ1-1,TGCGCCAGCAGCAGCCGACGGACGGGACAGGAATATTTTATGAACACTGAAGCTTTCTTT,CASSSRRTGQEYFMNTEAFF
once,TRBV10-1,TRBD2,TRBJ2-1,TGCGCCAGCAGTGAGGCCCCTAGCGGGGCTGGGAATGAGCAGTTCTTC,CASSEAPSGAGNEQFF
.,TRBV19,.,TRBJ2-1,TGTGCCAGTAACCCGCGAGCGGACAATGAGCAGTTCTTC,CASNPRADNEQFF
.,TRBV30,.,TRBJ2-2,TGTGCCTCCACGCAAGACAGGTACACCGGGGAGCTGTTTTTT,CASTQDRYTGELFF
.,TRBV7-3,TRBD1,TRBJ2-3,TGTGCCAGCAGCTTGGGATCGACAGGGATGCAGTATTTT,CASSLGSTGMQYF
once,TRBV7-2,.,TRBJ1-2,TGTGCCAGCAGCTTTATGGACAGTCACTATGGCTACACCTTC,CASSFMDSHYGYTF
.,TRBV7-9,.,TRBJ1-1,TGTGCCAGCAGCTCCTCCCGGGTCACTGATTTAGGAACTGAAGCTTTCTTT,CASSSSRVTDLGTEAFF
.,TRBV19,TRBD1,TRBJ1-5,TGTGCCAGTAGTATTGGGGACAGAATTAATCAGCCCCAGCATTTT,CASSIGDRINQPQHF
.,TRBV10-3,TRBD1,TRBJ1-2,TGTGCCATCAGTTACGGGACAGGGGAAGGCTACACCTTC,CAISYGTGEGYTF
.,TRBV28,TRBD1,TRBJ2-1,TGTGCCAGCAGTAATCCGGGACAGCTGAGCTCCTACAATGAGCAGTTCTTC,CASSNPGQLSSYNEQFF
.,TRBV28,.,TRBJ1-5,TGTGCCAGCAGTTTGGGAGGGCCCAATCAGCCCCAGCATTTT,CASSLGGPNQPQHF
few,TRBV27,.,TRBJ1-5,TGTGCCAGCAGTTTCGGGGGCAATCAGCCCCAGCATTTT,CASSFGGNQPQHF
.,TRBV3-1/TRBV3-2,.,TRBJ1-1,TGTGCCAGCAGCCAACCTCCCGGCGGGAACACTGAAGCTTTCTTT,CASSQPPGGNTEAFF
.,TRBV5-4,.,TRBJ2-1,TGTGCCAGCAGCTTTTCCCTGACAGGAACCTACAATGAGCAGTTCTTC,CASSFSLTGTYNEQFF
.,TRBV6-2/TRBV6-3,.,TRBJ2-3,TGTGCCAGCAGCCGTGGGACTTCCCGGACAGATACGCAGTATTTT,CASSRGTSRTDTQYF
.,TRBV6-2/TRBV6-3,.,TRBJ1-1,TGTGCCAGCAGCAGACTTGGACATAGCGGCACTGAAGCTTTCTTT,CASSRLGHSGTEAFF
.,TRBV7-2,TRBD2,TRBJ2-3,TGTGCCAGCAGCTTGGGTCTGGCGGGGGGTCTGCTGGATACGCAGTATTTT,CASSLGLAGGLLDTQYF
many,TRBV10-3,.,TRBJ2-1,TGTGCCATCAGTGAGAGCGAGCTAGCGTCCCCCCGCTACTCCTACAATGAGCAGTTCTTC,CAISESELASPRYSYNEQFF
.,TRBV7-6,.,TRBJ2-2,TGTGCCAGCAGCCCTAAAGGGGGGGCGAACACCGGGGAGCTGTTTTTT,CASSPKGGANTGELFF
.,TRBV30,.,TRBJ1-1,TGTGCCTGGAGCAAGCGACGTCTTGGCACTGAAGCTTTCTTT,CAWSKRRLGTEAFF
.,TRBV11-2,.,TRBJ2-1,TGTGCCAGCAGCCAGGAACCCATCAATGAGCAGTTCTTC,CASSQEPINEQFF
.,TRBV15,TRBD1,TRBJ1-5,TGTGCCACCAGCAGGGTGACAGGGATTTTGGGCCAGCCCCAGCATTTT,CATSRVTGILGQPQHF
.,TRBV27,TRBD1,TRBJ1-2,TGTGCCAGCAGTATCGACAGGGGTCCTCTCTATGGCTACACCTTC,CASSIDRGPLYGYTF
.,TRBV20-1,.,TRBJ1-3,TGCAGTGCTAGTGTGGGGGCGCAGCTCTCTGGAAACACCATATATTTT,CSASVGAQLSGNTIYF
once,TRBV27,.,TRBJ1-5,TGTGCCAGCAGCCCCACGGTCGGGGACAATCAGCCCCAGCATTTT,CASSPTVGDNQPQHF
.,TRBV6-4,TRBD1,TRBJ1-2,TGTGCCAGCAGTGACTCCGCAGGGGGCCATGGCTACACCTTC,CASSDSAGGHGYTF
once,TRBV28,TRBD1,TRBJ1-1,TGTGCCAGCCAAGGGACAGGGACTATGAACACTGAAGCTTTCTTT,CASQGTGTMNTEAFF
.,TRBV29-1,.,TRBJ1-1,TGCAGCGTTGAAGTCCCGGCGGGGGGCAGGATGGCTTTCTTT,CSVEVPAGGRMAFF
.,TRBV9,TRBD1,TRBJ2-2,TGTGCCAGCAGCATCAGCCGGGACAGCGCGAACACCGGGGAGCTGTTTTTT,CASSISRDSANTGELFF